The T cell receptor beta chain under discussion was sequenced for a study of T-cell memory formation after mild COVID-19 (dated by TCRdb to about 2021). With regard to the full study: TCR sequence clusters from the two donors were largely donor specific. T-cell clones expanding and contracting after mild COVID-19 in a couple of donors were tracked by longitudinal TCRalpha and TCRbeta repertoire sequencing. Two young, previously healthy adult volunteers, one female and one male, were included in the cohort.

Broad study findings and their caveats: SARS-CoV-2 specificity was not confirmed for the second-wave clones peaking on day 37. Clones that contracted from day 15 to 85 showed balanced CD4/CD8 phenotypes, whereas a second wave of clones that expanded from day 15 to 37 leaned towards CD4+. Only a couple of mild cases were covered by the study, and larger cohorts that include severe cases with pre-infection samples were considered necessary. Some responding clones were found in pre-infection memory, which suggests that pre-existing cross-reactive memory T cells took part in the SARS-CoV-2 response. Contracting CD4+ clones were found mainly in CM and EM memory subsets, while CD8+ clones were enriched in EMRA.

Sequencer: Illumina NovaSeq 6000. cDNA libraries for TCRalpha and TCRbeta were prepared by 5'RACE using constant-segment primers, with sample barcodes and unique molecular identifiers added. RNA was extracted from every sample with Trizol reagent. Amplification of the libraries took two PCR steps, and the second step added a second sample barcode plus Illumina TruSeq adapters. Sequencing of libraries was performed on an Illumina NovaSeq with 2 x 150 bp paired-end reads. As for the original processing: With migec v1.2.7, reads were demultiplexed and then collapsed into UMI-guided consensus sequences. Using mixcr v2.1.11, UMI consensuses were aligned to TRA and TRB V and J templates and then assembled into clonotypes. Expanded or contracted clonotypes were those called significant by both edgeR and NoisET, with noise models trained on biological replicates. For edgeR calls, the thresholds were a false discovery rate-adjusted p below 0.01 and a log2 fold-change of 1. PCA with hierarchical clustering of max-normalized trajectories of the 1000 most abundant clonotypes was used as exploratory dynamics analysis. Each responding clone was given a CD4 or CD8 phenotype based on the CD4+ and CD8+ repertoires, which had been sequenced separately. TCRdb ran its own pipeline on the public reads, namely fastp trimming at Q25 and MiXCR clone calling, and kept in-frame beta chains. One record per CDR3 amino acid sequence lists the most common genes and DNA. These V and J calls originate from TCRdb's pipeline instead of the authors' own analysis. A total of some 150,000 distinct CDR3 sequences appear in this sample, 11% to 15% of them only once. In total, the top ten clones hold about 27% of the sample.

This clonotype was seen many times. The antigen it binds to is not known. No base qualities exist here, and no much larger clone lies one base off it. Ficoll-Paque density gradient centrifugation was the method used to isolate PBMCs. The trim is 3 bases for V and 8 bases for J, with a gap of 16 bases between the germline ends. Based on the germline V gene, the CDR1 and CDR2 sequences are MGHRA and YSYEKL. From cysteine to phenylalanine, the CDR3 is 14 amino acids long. The entry retains the CDR3 DNA only, 42 bases that are in frame from base 1. The V and J genes are TRBV4-1 and TRBJ1-2, and perhaps TRBD1 as D gene, on 6 matching bases. This clonotype was obtained from an adult woman who had mild COVID-19 (a few samples of this study predate the infection). The sample titles of this study are shuffled in the database, so cell type and time point are left out; the donor was told from shared clones. The specimen sequenced was PBMCs or a T cell subset sorted from them (not recorded which). For the CDR3, the sequence is CASSQKYEGVGYTF. The DNA is TGCGCCAGCAGCCAGAAATACGAGGGGGTAGGCTACACCTTC.